These 21 T cell receptor beta chains share one sample of origin, sequenced in a study of shared clonotypes between healthy human individuals (dated by TCRdb to the early 2020s). Receptors were amplified or captured by the immunoSEQ multiplex PCR assay. TCRdb obtained this table from immuneACCESS and retained in-frame rearrangements with V and J assigned. These tables miss some clones; where compared with another copy, unresolved V genes account for less than half of the shortfall, and the remainder is unexplained. The sample table contains roughly 1.4 million clones; only one count was recorded for less than 99% of them. The ten largest clones represent 0.36% of the sample. The sequencing sample was made of naive CD4+ T cells sorted from blood. What this sample's cell subset or site label stands for: CD45RA+ positively selected. The receptors derive from a man aged 25-45 years in good health.

This clone was seen a single time. Other DNA sequences in this specimen translate into the identical CDR3. The chain combines TRBV27 with TRBJ2-7; D uncertain. Germline CDR1 MNHEY, CDR2 SMNVEV (reference sequence). Trimming removed 0 bases at V and 3 bases at J, with 6 bases between. The CDR3 spans 13 residues. The CDR3 spells CASSLSLYYEQYF. The CDR3 DNA reads as TGTGCCAGCAGTTTATCACTTTACTACGAGCAGTACTTC.

This chain connects TRBV11-2 to TRBJ2-1; D is undetermined. The germline V gene encodes CDR1 SGHAT and CDR2 FQNNGV. CDR3 length: 14 residues. The V end lost 1 base, the J end lost 7 bases, and 11 bases lay between the germline ends. The CDR3 is CASSLAFWVNEQFF. CDR3 nucleotide sequence: TGTGCCAGCAGCTTAGCTTTTTGGGTAAATGAGCAGTTCTTC.

V usage is TRBV6-6 and J usage is TRBJ1-2, with D unresolved. Trimming shortened V by 5 bases and J by 0 bases, and 7 bases separated the two germline ends. Germline lookup yields CDR1 MNHNY and CDR2 SVGAGI (reference sequence). The CDR3 sequence is 13 residues long. CDR3 DNA sequence: TGTGCCAGCAGTGAGTCCACTAACTATGGCTACACCTTC. Amino acids: CASSESTNYGYTF.

This clone has a single count. V gene TRBV7-8 combines with J gene TRBJ1-5; no reliable D call. CDR1 and CDR2 (germline): SGHVS, FQNEAQ. Trimming pared 5 bases from V and 6 bases from J, leaving 8 bases between. This CDR3 has 12 residues. The CDR3 coding sequence is TGTGCCAGCAGCCCGAGTAGTCAGCCCCAGCATTTT. Its protein product is CASSPSSQPQHF.

This sequence joins TRBV18 and TRBJ2-1; 8 nucleotides agree with TRBD1. This CDR3 contains 14 residues. The V and J ends lost 5 bases and 7 bases, in that order; junction bases with no gene match: 7. Germline V lookup: CDR1 KGHSH, CDR2 LQKENI. CDR3 loop: CASSTGQGANEQFF. DNA for the CDR3: TGTGCCAGCTCAACAGGCCAGGGGGCGAATGAGCAGTTCTTC.

The CDR3 DNA sequence: TGTGCCAGCTCATCGACAGCTAGCTCCTACAATGAGCAGTTCTTC. This sequence encodes CASSSTASSYNEQFF. The chain employs TRBV18 and TRBJ2-1, with TRBD1 as a possible D gene (5 bases). This CDR3 region has 15 residues. Germline V gene lookup returns CDR1 KGHSH and CDR2 LQKENI. Trimming stripped 5 bases from V and 0 bases from J, with 11 bases between.

The V and J genes are TRBV14 and TRBJ2-7; no definite D call. Germline assignment: CDR1 SGHDN and CDR2 FVKESK. This CDR3 spans 13 amino acids. V was cut by 2 bases and J by 2 bases, with 7 bases left in between. CDR3 protein: CASSQLIAYEQYF. For the CDR3, the DNA is TGTGCCAGCAGCCAACTAATCGCCTACGAGCAGTACTTC. The complete variable domain, with remaining parts taken from reference TRBV14 and TRBJ2-7, reads EAGVTQFPSHSVIEKGQTVTLRCDPISGHDNLYWYRRVMGKEIKFLLHFVKESKQDESGMPNNRFLAERTGGTYSTLKVQPAELEDSGVYFCASSQLIAYEQYFGPGTRLTVT.

This sequence joins TRBV4-3 and TRBJ2-3; 14 nucleotides line up with TRBD2. Unmatched junction bases numbered 5, after V lost 3 bases and J lost 0 bases. There are 18 residues in the CDR3. Germline CDR1 is LGHNA and CDR2 is YSLEER. The DNA of the CDR3 is TGCGCCAGCAGCCAGAGGACTAGCGGGAGGCCTAGCACAGATACGCAGTATTTT. It translates to CASSQRTSGRPSTDTQYF.

A remark on this clone: At the DNA level, this CDR3 is encoded by other sequences in the same sample as well. The chain joins TRBV14 to TRBJ2-3; a possible D gene is TRBD2 (5 bases). The CDR3 runs 15 residues. The V end lost 0 bases, the J end lost 2 bases, and 9 bases lay between the germline ends. CDR1 and CDR2 from the germline V gene are SGHDN and FVKESK. CDR3 nucleotide sequence: TGTGCCAGCAGCCAAGAACTAGTTTCCACAGATACGCAGTATTTT. Residues: CASSQELVSTDTQYF.

V and J are TRBV5-6 and TRBJ1-5, with D uncertain. The germline V and J ends were trimmed by 0 bases and 1 base, with 5 bases remaining between them. CDR1 is SGHDT, CDR2 YYEEEE, per germline. The CDR3 is made up of 14 amino acids. The CDR3 loop is CASSLAKSNQPQHF. The CDR3 coding sequence is TGTGCCAGCAGCTTGGCTAAGAGCAATCAGCCCCAGCATTTT.

The chain has TRBV18 and TRBJ2-3; no firm D call. There are 15 residues in the CDR3. The germline CDR1 and CDR2 sequences are KGHSH and LQKENI. The germline V and J ends were trimmed by 3 bases and 0 bases, with 10 bases remaining between them. This CDR3 reads CASSPLAESTDTQYF. In DNA, the CDR3 is TGTGCCAGCTCACCTTTGGCGGAAAGCACAGATACGCAGTATTTT.

This chain links TRBV6-6 with TRBJ2-7; unclear D gene. Germline CDR1 MNHNY, CDR2 SVGAGI (reference sequence). The CDR3 runs 13 residues. Trimming cost V 7 bases and J 4 bases, with 14 bases left between them. Here the CDR3 DNA reads TGTGCCAGCACACAGCACGAGCATTACGAGCAGTACTTC. Its translation: CASTQHEHYEQYF.

The genes are TRBV23-1 and TRBJ2-7; D is undetermined. TRBV23-1 has ORF status, its function being uncertain. V lost 2 bases and J lost 0, with 11 bases in between. The CDR3 consists of 15 residues. The chain's CDR3 is CASSQPRNHSYEQYF. Here the CDR3 DNA reads TGCGCCAGCAGTCAACCCAGGAATCACTCCTACGAGCAGTACTTC.

The chain employs TRBV15 and TRBJ2-5; no clear D gene. Germline V lookup: CDR1 LNHNV, CDR2 YYDKDF (reference sequence). The CDR3 contains 13 residues. The V end lost 9 bases, the J end lost 4 bases, and 15 bases lay between the germline ends. In nucleotides, the CDR3 is TGTGCCACTCTCAAGGAGCCAAGAGAGACCCAGTACTTC. Translated: CATLKEPRETQYF.

The chain carries TRBV28 and TRBJ1-1; weak D call: TRBD1 (5 bases). The CDR3 consists of 14 residues. Per germline, CDR1 MDHEN and CDR2 SYDVKM. The V and J ends lost 3 bases and 0 bases respectively, with 8 bases between them. Here the CDR3 reads CASSFRQMNTEAFF. CDR3 nucleotides: TGTGCCAGCAGTTTCAGACAGATGAACACTGAAGCTTTCTTT.

V usage is TRBV28 and J usage is TRBJ2-3, with 8 bases matching TRBD2. V shed 5 bases, J shed 6 bases, and the junction held 10 bases outside the gene matches. Germline-derived CDR1 and CDR2 are MDHEN and SYDVKM. CDR3 length: 15 amino acids. CDR3 amino acids: CASSSLAGRGDTQYF. The CDR3 DNA follows: TGTGCCAGCAGTAGCTTAGCGGGAAGAGGGGATACGCAGTATTTT.

The rearrangement uses TRBV5-8 and TRBJ1-1; D call uncertain. The V end lost 2 bases, the J end lost 1 base, and 9 bases lay between the germline ends. The CDR3 spans 14 residues. Per the germline V gene, CDR1 is SGHTS and CDR2 is YDEGEE. CDR3 loop: CASSLNPPNTEAFF. The CDR3 nucleotides are TGTGCCAGCAGCTTAAACCCCCCGAACACTGAAGCTTTCTTT.

To note about this clone: Different DNA sequences within this sample yield the same CDR3. V is TRBV18 and J is TRBJ1-2; no reliable D call. The CDR3 consists of 13 residues. The V gene's germline CDR1 is KGHSH and CDR2 LQKENI. Trimming cost V 3 bases and J 2 bases, with 7 bases left between them. The CDR3 protein is CASSPDKNYGYTF. The CDR3 nucleotides are TGTGCCAGCTCACCCGACAAGAACTATGGCTACACCTTC.

The rearrangement joins TRBV7-9 to TRBJ1-4, with D perhaps matching TRBD1 (6 bases). The V end was cut by 5 bases, the J end by 4 bases, with 14 bases between. The CDR3 loop spans 15 amino acids. The V gene's germline CDR1 is SEHNR and CDR2 FQNEAQ (reference sequence). The CDR3 protein is CASSHNRVFNEKLFF. The CDR3 nucleotides are TGTGCCAGCAGCCACAACAGGGTATTTAATGAAAAACTGTTTTTT.

This chain links TRBV5-1 with TRBJ1-3; TRBD1 agrees at 7 bases. The germline V gene encodes CDR1 SGHRS and CDR2 YFSETQ. The CDR3 contains 16 residues. Trimming cost V 0 bases and J 0 bases; bases outside gene matches: 3. CDR3 nucleotide sequence: TGCGCCAGCAGCTTGGGGGACAGCTCCTCTGGAAACACCATATATTTT. Its translation: CASSLGDSSSGNTIYF.

Worth noting for this clone: The sample has other DNA sequences that encode this CDR3 too. This rearrangement joins TRBV6-6 to TRBJ2-2; 8 bases are a match to TRBD1. The CDR3 contains 14 residues. Losses at the gene ends were 8 bases for V and 1 base for J; bases not matched to a gene: 3. Germline V gene sequence: CDR1 MNHNY, CDR2 SVGAGI (reference sequence). CDR3 coding DNA: TGTGCCAGCTCCGGGACAGGGAACACCGGGGAGCTGTTTTTT. Protein: CASSGTGNTGELFF.